This TCR beta chain comes out of a study of early T cells in non-severe SARS-CoV-2 infection. Study at large: Unsorted whole blood bulk RNA was sequenced, with unpaired chains.

The CDR3 totals 14 residues, both ends included. Study findings and constraints: The matching step, a VDJdb search, favored anti-spike CD8 responses and missed private and CD4 specificities.

This clonotype was seen repeatedly, ten times or more. The antigen is not known. The DNA is left out, because the CDR3 cannot be placed on it with certainty; the CDR3 is given as TCRdb lists it. Unique molecular identifiers were attached to individual cDNA molecules. Each CDR3 protein is one row after TCRdb ran MiXCR on the 5' RACE reads. The table shows tens of thousands of distinct CDR3 sequences, with over 7% occurring only once. The sequencing sample was made of whole blood. This sequence originates from an adult who was a healthcare worker with PCR-confirmed SARS-CoV-2 infection or an uninfected control (not recorded which). V and J are TRBV23-1 and TRBJ1-4; the table assigns TRBD1, which was not confirmed against the DNA. TRBV23-1 is sorted into the ORF group, with uncertain function. The chain's CDR3 is CASVRQKRLKNCFF.